The 15 T cell receptor beta chains below come from one sample, sequenced in a study of tumor-infiltrating lymphocytes in primary liver carcinoma. The authors made TCR beta cDNA from 500 to 600 ng total RNA with a constant-region primer. Generation of the TCR beta libraries relied on three nested multiplex PCR rounds using slightly modified ARM-PCR. Two initial PCR rounds of about 11 cycles each paired TRBV1-TRBV30 forward primers with a C-beta reverse primer. TCRdb re-derived calls from the multiplex PCR reads in MiXCR, one entry per CDR3 protein. The sample lists 35,000 to 50,000 distinct CDR3 sequences, roughly 74% occurring once. Each 20-30 mg portion of unsorted bulk tissue served as the source for co-extraction of RNA and DNA. The material sequenced was tumor-adjacent normal liver tissue. The receptors were gathered from a woman aged 25 to 39 with primary liver carcinoma and hepatitis B virus infection.

The chain links TRBV11-2 to TRBJ2-1; D possibly corresponds to TRBD1 (6 bases). Germline CDR1 reads SGHAT; CDR2 reads FQNNGV. There are 12 residues in the CDR3. The CDR3 nucleotides read TGTGGCAGGAGCTCTACAGGGCATAAGCAGTTCTTC. Protein: CGRSSTGHKQFF.

This clonotype showed up many times. The chain couples TRBV6-4 to TRBJ2-2, with 9 positions matching TRBD2. The length of the CDR3 is 15 residues. The germline V gene encodes CDR1 MRHNA and CDR2 SNTAGT. V trimming: 5 bases; J trimming: 8 bases; junction bases outside the gene matches: 9. Here the CDR3 DNA reads TGTGCCAGCAGTCCGACTAGCGGAACGTCGGGGGAGCTGTTTTTT. Translated, it gives CASSPTSGTSGELFF.

On this clonotype: The germline gene is not matched at one end of the junction; a read error may be the cause. The gene calls are TRBV6-1 and TRBJ2-6, with D perhaps matching TRBD1 (5 bases). Germline loops: CDR1 MNHNS, CDR2 SASEGT. The length of the CDR3 is 16 residues. CDR3 loop: CASSEFESSGANVLTF. The CDR3 bases are TGTGCCAGCAGTGAGTTTGAGTCGTCTGGGGCTAACGTCCTGACTTTC.

Regarding this clonotype: The germline gene is not matched at one end of the junction; a read error may be the cause. The chain carries TRBV4-1 and TRBJ2-6; D is unclear. The CDR3 contains 18 residues. The germline CDR1 and CDR2 sequences are MGHRA and YSYEKL. CDR3 protein: CASCQDQIGRSGVNVLTF. CDR3 sequence (DNA): TGCGCCAGCTGCCAAGATCAAATAGGGCGCTCTGGGGTCAACGTCCTGACTTTC.

As for this clonotype: A clone one base away is much larger, so this may be a read error. The CDR3 does not close with the conserved phenylalanine or tryptophan, likely indicating a read error. This sequence joins TRBV7-9 and TRBJ2-3; 7 bases map to TRBD2. This CDR3 is built from 16 residues. With 1 base clipped from V and 1 base from J, the junction kept 5 bases outside the gene matches. Per the germline V gene, CDR1 is SEHNR and CDR2 is FQNEAQ (reference sequence). CDR3 protein: CASSLGGSGGTDTQYI. The CDR3 bases are TGTGCCAGCAGCTTAGGCGGGAGCGGGGGCACAGATACGCAGTATATT.

Points on this clonotype: One end of the junction does not line up with germline, which may come from a read error. The chain links TRBV6-6 to TRBJ2-1, with TRBD2 as a possible D gene (5 bases). This CDR3 has 16 residues. Germline CDR1 is MNHNY and CDR2 is SVGAGI (reference sequence). CDR3 residues: CASSYTSAVTYNEQFF. In DNA form, the CDR3 reads TGTGCCAGCAGTTACACCTCAGCGGTGACTTACAATGAGCAGTTCTTT.

This clonotype has only one observation. This chain joins TRBV6-2 or TRBV6-3 and TRBJ2-7, with D perhaps given as TRBD1 or TRBD2 (5 bases each). Deletions cut 5 bases from V and 4 bases from J, with 15 bases between. The CDR3 length is 14 residues. CDR1 and CDR2 (germline): MNHEY, SVGEGT. The CDR3 region is CASSRRGLFYEQYF. The CDR3 region has the DNA TGTGCCAGCAGTCGTCGGGGCTTGTTTTACGAGCAGTACTTC.

This clonotype showed up many times. V is TRBV11-3 and J is TRBJ2-3; tentative D call: TRBD2 (6 bases). This CDR3 comprises 15 residues. The germline gives CDR1 SGHNT, CDR2 YENEEA. Trimming took 3 bases from V and 2 from J, leaving 12 bases between them. DNA of the CDR3: TGTGCCAGCAGCTTGGGCGGGGTTTACACAGATACGCAGTATTTT. Translating gives CASSLGGVYTDTQYF. Full variable domain (missing parts from reference TRBV11-3 and TRBJ2-3): EAGVVQSPRYKIIEKKQPVAFWCNPISGHNTLYWYLQNLGQGPELLIRYENEEAVDDSQLPKDRFSAERLKGVDSTLKIQPAELGDSAVYLCASSLGGVYTDTQYFGPGTRLTVL.

With regard to this clonotype: At one end, the junction sequence differs from germline, possibly due to a read error. The CDR3: CSSGLVLSPILPTLAATTDTQYF. In nucleotides, the CDR3 is TGTTCTAGTGGTTTGGTTCTGTCTCCTATTCTGCCGACACTTGCGGCCACCACAGATACGCAGTATTTT. The chain joins TRBV12-5 to TRBJ2-3, with D unclear. Germline V gene sequence: CDR1 LGHNT, CDR2 FRNRAP. This CDR3 has 23 amino acids.

With regard to this clonotype: At one of its ends the junction is not consistent with the germline gene, which may arise from a read error. The chain joins TRBV6-5 to TRBJ1-3, with unresolved D. CDR3 length: 16 amino acids. Germline V gives CDR1 MNHEY, CDR2 SVGAGI. The CDR3 spells CASSYSPGWVGNTLYF. DNA for the CDR3: TGTGCCAGCAGTTACTCCCCGGGTTGGGTTGGAAACACCTTATATTTT.

This clonotype appeared many times. The rearrangement links TRBV30 to TRBJ2-1, with TRBD2 matching 9 bases. Germline V gene sequence: CDR1 GTSNPN, CDR2 SVGIG (reference sequence). This CDR3 spans 16 amino acids. The V and J ends lost 0 bases and 8 bases, in that order; junction bases with no gene match: 11. The CDR3 nucleotides are TGTGCCTGGAGTGTACGTCTGGGACTAGCTGTGCATGAGCAGTTCTTC. This sequence encodes CAWSVRLGLAVHEQFF.

Concerning this clonotype: At one of its ends the junction is not consistent with the germline gene, which may arise from a read error. V is TRBV11-1 and J is TRBJ2-7; D is undetermined. Germline assignment: CDR1 SGHAT and CDR2 FQDESV (reference sequence). CDR3 length: 13 residues. CDR3 nucleotide sequence: TGTGCCAGCAGCTTAGGACGCCTCCGCGAGCAGCACTTC. The encoded protein is CASSLGRLREQHF.

V usage is TRBV7-2 and J usage is TRBJ2-5; the match to TRBD1 covers 10 bases. Unmatched junction bases numbered 5, after V lost 5 bases and J lost 5 bases. From germline, CDR1 is SGHTA and CDR2 FQGNSA. The CDR3 extends over 14 amino acids. The CDR3 region is CASSRDRGGETQYF. Written as DNA, the CDR3 is TGTGCCAGCAGCCGGGACAGGGGAGGGGAGACCCAGTACTTC.

This clonotype was seen many times. The chain employs TRBV30 and TRBJ2-4; D might be TRBD2 (6 bases). The CDR3 loop spans 15 amino acids. Germline V gene lookup returns CDR1 GTSNPN and CDR2 SVGIG (reference sequence). Trimming took off 1 base at V and 0 bases at J, with 10 bases between the two ends. DNA for the CDR3: TGTGCCTGGAGTGGGGGGGTTCTAGCCAAAAACATTCAGTACTTC. Protein: CAWSGGVLAKNIQYF.

This chain connects TRBV6-1 to TRBJ2-3; 7 bases align to TRBD2. Germline CDR1 reads MNHNS; CDR2 reads SASEGT. The CDR3 runs to 18 residues. The trim removed 8 bases at V and 2 bases at J, leaving 19 bases unmatched. CDR3 DNA sequence: TGTGCCAGCCGAGCGGCGGGAGTGGGAGGTATGGACACAGATACGCAGTATTTT. Translating it yields CASRAAGVGGMDTDTQYF.